This entry describes one T cell receptor (beta chain). The sample is drawn from a study of blood T cell repertoires in COVID-19. Measured with immunoSEQ multiplex PCR; TCRdb has only the in-frame clones, and not every one. The data show under 170,000 clones, 65% to 90% seen once. Input material: peripheral blood. The origin of this receptor is a man between 65 and 85 years old with acute or convalescent COVID-19.

The CDR3 sequence is CAITDRGPNSPLHF. The CDR3 DNA reads TGTGCCATCACTGACAGGGGGCCTAATTCACCCCTCCACTTT. The chain uses TRBV10-3 and TRBJ1-6; 10 bases agree with TRBD1. The J segment lost 6 bases and the V segment lost 7 bases, leaving 3 bases of the junction unmatched. The CDR3 extends over 14 amino acids. Germline V gives CDR1 ENHRY, CDR2 SYGVKD.